The 6 T cell receptor beta chains given below trace back to one sample, sequenced in a study of shared clonotypes between healthy human individuals (dated by TCRdb to 2018 to 2021). The protocol used for the library was the immunoSEQ multiplex PCR assay. What TCRdb holds here is the immuneACCESS table cut down to in-frame rearrangements. Part of the clones is not present; checked against another copy, under half of the missing clones reflect an unresolved V gene, and the others are unexplained. The sample includes about 2 million clones, with roughly 94% observed a single time. The top ten constitute 1.1% of the sample. CD8 naive samples consisted of CD45RO-negative cells that were positively selected for CCR7, yielding a CD45RA+CCR7+ population without TemRA cells. Sequenced material: naive CD8+ T cells sorted from blood. The cell subset or site label on this specimen signifies: CD45RA+CCR7+. The source is a man aged 18 to 29 in good health.

The chain has TRBV27 and TRBJ2-1; weak D call: TRBD2 (7 bases). V lost 1 base to trimming and J lost 3 bases, with 10 bases between them. The length of the CDR3 is 15 residues. Per germline, CDR1 MNHEY and CDR2 SMNVEV (reference sequence). CDR3 DNA sequence: TGTGCCAGCAGTTTATGGGAGGGGGTCTACAATGAGCAGTTCTTC. This translates into CASSLWEGVYNEQFF.

The chain recombines TRBV5-1 with TRBJ1-5; D not certain. Trimming pared 0 bases from V and 6 bases from J, leaving 10 bases between. CDR3 length: 14 residues. Germline CDR1 SGHRS, CDR2 YFSETQ. CDR3: CASSLGGSGQPQHF. The DNA for the CDR3 is TGCGCCAGCAGCTTGGGCGGAAGCGGTCAGCCCCAGCATTTT. The whole variable domain, filled in from reference TRBV5-1 and TRBJ1-5, reads KAGVTQTPRYLIKTRGQQVTLSCSPISGHRSVSWYQQTPGQGLQFLFEYFSETQRNKGNFPGRFSGRQFSNSRSEMNVSTLELGDSALYLCASSLGGSGQPQHFGDGTRLSIL.

In regard to this clone: Within the sample, other DNA sequences also encode this same CDR3. J is TRBJ2-3 and V is TRBV6-5; TRBD1 matches at 10 bases. Germline V gene lookup returns CDR1 MNHEY and CDR2 SVGAGI. Trimming cost V 2 bases and J 6 bases; bases outside gene matches: 2. This CDR3 is built from 14 residues. This CDR3 reads CASSYGQGGDTQYF. CDR3 in DNA: TGTGCCAGCAGTTACGGACAGGGGGGGGATACGCAGTATTTT.

This sequence joins TRBV4-1 and TRBJ2-5, with 7 bases that match TRBD1. V lost 7 bases, J lost 4 bases, and 12 bases stayed unmatched. The CDR3 is 15 residues long. Germline CDR1 and CDR2: MGHRA and YSYEKL. The CDR3 DNA reads as TGCGCCAGCATAGGGACAGAACAAGGTCTAGAGACCCAGTACTTC. It translates to CASIGTEQGLETQYF.

This chain links TRBV28 with TRBJ1-5; D remains ambiguous. The CDR3 spans 14 residues. CDR1 is MDHEN and CDR2 is SYDVKM in the germline V gene. The V and J ends lost 8 bases and 7 bases respectively, with 18 bases between them. The CDR3 nucleotides are TGTGCCAGCCAAGAGGCGGCGACCGGCCAGCCCCAGCATTTT. Its protein is CASQEAATGQPQHF. Variable domain in full (rest from reference TRBV28 and TRBJ1-5): DVKVTQSSRYLVKRTGEKVFLECVQDMDHENMFWYRQDPGLGLRLIYFSYDVKMKEKGDIPEGYSVSREKKERFSLILESASTNQTSMYLCASQEAATGQPQHFGDGTRLSIL.

The chain couples TRBV29-1 to TRBJ2-1; 8 nucleotides align to TRBD1. V dropped 7 bases and J dropped 4; count of bases not matched to a gene: 12. Germline lookup yields CDR1 SQVTM and CDR2 ANQGSEA. CDR3 length: 15 residues. CDR3 protein: CSAPRPGGSYNEQFF. DNA of the CDR3: TGCAGCGCTCCTCGTCCAGGGGGCTCGTACAATGAGCAGTTCTTC.